A selection of T cell receptor beta chains follows, all from one sample in a study of cytomegalovirus exposure and HLA in healthy donors. Sequencing was performed with immunoSEQ multiplex PCR; in TCRdb, only in-frame clones are kept and a portion is missing. The sample consists of approximately 100,000 clones, under 85% of them appearing once. Sample: PBMCs. These receptors were taken from a man aged 35 to 55 in good health and CMV-seropositive. CDR3s include the opening cysteine and the closing phenylalanine or tryptophan. Fields, in order: D gene, V gene, clone size, J gene, CDR3 protein, CDR3 DNA. A D gene is named only where the DNA matches it firmly. Expanded clones get a size class; other rows say once, few or many, or leave the size out.

D gene: .
V gene: TRBV5-6
clone size: .
J gene: TRBJ2-2
CDR3 protein: CASSLAGRGDTGELFF
CDR3 DNA: TGTGCCAGCAGCTTGGCCGGGCGGGGAGACACCGGGGAGCTGTTTTTT

D gene: .
V gene: TRBV7-8
clone size: .
J gene: TRBJ1-2
CDR3 protein: CASSRDLAANYGYTF
CDR3 DNA: TGTGCCAGCAGCCGCGACCTAGCAGCTAACTATGGCTACACCTTC

D gene: .
V gene: TRBV10-3
clone size: .
J gene: TRBJ2-7
CDR3 protein: CAINRQVWGEQYF
CDR3 DNA: TGTGCCATCAACCGACAGGTTTGGGGCGAGCAGTACTTC

D gene: .
V gene: TRBV9
clone size: .
J gene: TRBJ2-3
CDR3 protein: CASSVEGASTDTQYF
CDR3 DNA: TGTGCCAGCAGCGTAGAAGGGGCTAGCACAGATACGCAGTATTTT

D gene: .
V gene: TRBV7-2
clone size: .
J gene: TRBJ2-7
CDR3 protein: CASSLESGAGEQYF
CDR3 DNA: TGTGCCAGCAGCTTAGAGTCTGGGGCAGGCGAGCAGTACTTC

D gene: .
V gene: TRBV5-5
clone size: .
J gene: TRBJ2-1
CDR3 protein: CASSLAVGSSYNEQFF
CDR3 DNA: TGTGCCAGCAGCTTGGCGGTGGGGAGCTCCTACAATGAGCAGTTCTTC

D gene: TRBD2
V gene: TRBV6-1
clone size: .
J gene: TRBJ2-3
CDR3 protein: CASSEGLAGSDTQYF
CDR3 DNA: TGTGCCAGCAGTGAAGGGCTAGCGGGTTCCGATACGCAGTATTTT

D gene: TRBD1
V gene: TRBV30
clone size: .
J gene: TRBJ1-3
CDR3 protein: CAWREHRGRGLNTIYF
CDR3 DNA: TGTGCCTGGAGGGAACACAGGGGGCGCGGACTAAACACCATATATTTT

D gene: .
V gene: TRBV7-9
clone size: .
J gene: TRBJ2-5
CDR3 protein: CASSLYGEYQETQYF
CDR3 DNA: TGTGCCAGCAGCTTATACGGGGAGTACCAAGAGACCCAGTACTTC

D gene: TRBD1
V gene: TRBV6-5
clone size: few
J gene: TRBJ2-2
CDR3 protein: CASSSTGGTGELFF
CDR3 DNA: TGTGCCAGCAGTTCGACAGGGGGCACGGGGGAGCTGTTTTTT

D gene: TRBD1
V gene: TRBV16
clone size: .
J gene: TRBJ1-6
CDR3 protein: CASSLTGADSPLHF
CDR3 DNA: TGTGCCAGCAGCCTTACAGGGGCGGATTCACCCCTCCACTTT

D gene: .
V gene: TRBV5-1
clone size: .
J gene: TRBJ2-7
CDR3 protein: CASSFGGDEQYF
CDR3 DNA: TGCGCCAGCAGCTTCGGCGGGGACGAGCAGTACTTC

D gene: .
V gene: TRBV13
clone size: .
J gene: TRBJ1-6
CDR3 protein: CASSLGDRNSPLHF
CDR3 DNA: TGTGCCAGCAGCTTAGGGGACAGAAATTCACCCCTCCACTTT

D gene: TRBD1
V gene: TRBV29-1
clone size: .
J gene: TRBJ2-7
CDR3 protein: CSVASTGSGHEQYF
CDR3 DNA: TGCAGCGTAGCCTCGACAGGGAGTGGGCACGAGCAGTACTTC

D gene: TRBD2
V gene: TRBV7-3
clone size: once
J gene: TRBJ2-3
CDR3 protein: CASSPLAGVSTDTQYF
CDR3 DNA: TGTGCCAGCAGCCCACTAGCGGGGGTGAGCACAGATACGCAGTATTTT

D gene: TRBD2
V gene: TRBV6-4
clone size: few
J gene: TRBJ2-1
CDR3 protein: CASSFLAGVPYNEQFF
CDR3 DNA: TGTGCCAGCAGTTTTCTAGCGGGGGTCCCCTACAATGAGCAGTTCTTC

D gene: .
V gene: TRBV6-5
clone size: .
J gene: TRBJ2-3
CDR3 protein: CASSYQSTDTQYF
CDR3 DNA: TGTGCCAGCAGCTACCAGAGCACAGATACGCAGTATTTT

D gene: TRBD2
V gene: TRBV27
clone size: .
J gene: TRBJ2-3
CDR3 protein: CASTFLAGADTQYF
CDR3 DNA: TGTGCCAGCACGTTTCTAGCGGGGGCAGATACGCAGTATTTT

D gene: TRBD1
V gene: TRBV7-9
clone size: .
J gene: TRBJ2-7
CDR3 protein: CASSSTGAAGYEQYF
CDR3 DNA: TGTGCCAGCAGCTCGACAGGGGCCGCGGGATACGAGCAGTACTTC

D gene: .
V gene: TRBV11-2
clone size: .
J gene: TRBJ1-5
CDR3 protein: CASSFGSNQPQHF
CDR3 DNA: TGTGCCAGCAGCTTCGGGAGCAATCAGCCCCAGCATTTT

D gene: TRBD1
V gene: TRBV27
clone size: .
J gene: TRBJ1-2
CDR3 protein: CASSQKGTGGFGYTF
CDR3 DNA: TGTGCCAGCAGTCAAAAAGGGACAGGGGGCTTTGGCTACACCTTC

D gene: .
V gene: TRBV6-5
clone size: few
J gene: TRBJ2-7
CDR3 protein: CASSPSGGSGEQYF
CDR3 DNA: TGTGCCAGCAGTCCTAGTGGGGGGTCCGGCGAGCAGTACTTC

D gene: TRBD1
V gene: TRBV4-3
clone size: few
J gene: TRBJ1-5
CDR3 protein: CASSQGPGQGDNQPQHF
CDR3 DNA: TGCGCCAGCAGCCAAGGTCCGGGACAGGGGGATAATCAGCCCCAGCATTTT

D gene: TRBD1
V gene: TRBV7-2
clone size: .
J gene: TRBJ2-6
CDR3 protein: CASSLVGQGPPSGANVLTF
CDR3 DNA: TGTGCCAGCAGCTTAGTGGGACAGGGGCCCCCCTCTGGGGCCAACGTCCTGACTTTC

D gene: .
V gene: TRBV11-2
clone size: .
J gene: TRBJ2-5
CDR3 protein: CASSSGQRETQYF
CDR3 DNA: TGTGCCAGCAGCTCTGGACAGAGGGAGACCCAGTACTTC

D gene: .
V gene: TRBV2
clone size: .
J gene: TRBJ2-1
CDR3 protein: CATHEGLYNEQFF
CDR3 DNA: TGTGCCACTCACGAGGGCCTCTACAATGAGCAGTTCTTC

D gene: .
V gene: TRBV10-3
clone size: once
J gene: TRBJ1-6
CDR3 protein: CAISEDSYNSPLHF
CDR3 DNA: TGTGCCATCAGTGAGGACAGTTATAATTCACCCCTCCACTTT

D gene: .
V gene: TRBV7-8
clone size: .
J gene: TRBJ2-5
CDR3 protein: CASSRGFGYQETQYF
CDR3 DNA: TGTGCCAGCAGCCGAGGCTTTGGGTACCAAGAGACCCAGTACTTC

D gene: TRBD1
V gene: TRBV28
clone size: few
J gene: TRBJ2-7
CDR3 protein: CASRTPGQTYEQYF
CDR3 DNA: TGTGCCAGCAGGACACCGGGACAGACCTACGAGCAGTACTTC

D gene: TRBD2
V gene: TRBV28
clone size: few
J gene: TRBJ2-1
CDR3 protein: CASIWTSGYNEQFF
CDR3 DNA: TGTGCCAGCATATGGACTAGCGGCTACAATGAGCAGTTCTTC

D gene: .
V gene: TRBV2
clone size: few
J gene: TRBJ2-7
CDR3 protein: CASSLQGDEQYF
CDR3 DNA: TGTGCCAGCAGCCTACAGGGAGACGAGCAGTACTTC

D gene: .
V gene: TRBV19
clone size: .
J gene: TRBJ2-3
CDR3 protein: CASSIGSGNTDTQYF
CDR3 DNA: TGTGCCAGTAGTATAGGGTCAGGCAACACAGATACGCAGTATTTT

D gene: .
V gene: TRBV6-1
clone size: .
J gene: TRBJ1-4
CDR3 protein: CASSRLSHREKLFF
CDR3 DNA: TGTGCCAGCAGTAGACTGAGCCACCGGGAAAAACTGTTTTTT

D gene: TRBD2
V gene: TRBV27
clone size: .
J gene: TRBJ2-1
CDR3 protein: CASSFRASGQPRSNEQFF
CDR3 DNA: TGTGCCAGCAGTTTCCGGGCTAGCGGACAACCAAGGTCCAATGAGCAGTTCTTC

D gene: .
V gene: TRBV6-1
clone size: .
J gene: TRBJ2-6
CDR3 protein: CASSDLHSGANGLTF
CDR3 DNA: TGTGCCAGCAGTGACCTCCACTCTGGGGCCAACGGCCTGACTTTC

D gene: TRBD1
V gene: TRBV5-4
clone size: .
J gene: TRBJ1-2
CDR3 protein: CASSSGDRGDYGYTF
CDR3 DNA: TGTGCCAGCAGCTCGGGGGACAGGGGCGACTATGGCTACACCTTC

D gene: .
V gene: TRBV29-1
clone size: .
J gene: TRBJ1-1
CDR3 protein: CSVKGVLTEAFF
CDR3 DNA: TGCAGCGTCAAAGGGGTACTCACTGAAGCTTTCTTT

D gene: TRBD1
V gene: TRBV7-2
clone size: .
J gene: TRBJ1-2
CDR3 protein: CASSTTGGGYGYTF
CDR3 DNA: TGTGCCAGCAGCACGACAGGGGGAGGTTACGGCTACACCTTC

D gene: TRBD1
V gene: TRBV7-9
clone size: .
J gene: TRBJ1-5
CDR3 protein: CASSDRGASNQPQHF
CDR3 DNA: TGTGCCAGCAGCGACAGGGGGGCGAGCAATCAGCCCCAGCATTTT

D gene: .
V gene: TRBV2
clone size: .
J gene: TRBJ2-1
CDR3 protein: CASSESRVGSYNEQFF
CDR3 DNA: TGTGCCAGCAGTGAGTCTCGGGTAGGATCCTACAATGAGCAGTTCTTC

D gene: TRBD1
V gene: TRBV4-1
clone size: .
J gene: TRBJ1-6
CDR3 protein: CASSQVAGGKNSPLHF
CDR3 DNA: TGCGCCAGCAGCCAAGTGGCAGGGGGTAAAAATTCACCCCTCCACTTT

D gene: .
V gene: TRBV11-1
clone size: .
J gene: TRBJ2-5
CDR3 protein: CASSLTPGVGETQYF
CDR3 DNA: TGTGCCAGCAGCTTAACTCCGGGGGTTGGAGAGACCCAGTACTTC

D gene: .
V gene: TRBV7-9
clone size: .
J gene: TRBJ2-7
CDR3 protein: CASSPRGTRGTYEQYF
CDR3 DNA: TGTGCCAGCAGCCCGCGCGGGACCCGGGGCACCTACGAGCAGTACTTC

D gene: TRBD2
V gene: TRBV6-1
clone size: .
J gene: TRBJ2-7
CDR3 protein: CASTPGLAGVEQYF
CDR3 DNA: TGTGCCAGTACTCCGGGACTAGCGGGGGTGGAGCAGTACTTC

D gene: TRBD1
V gene: TRBV10-2
clone size: .
J gene: TRBJ2-6
CDR3 protein: CASSVDRGASGANVLTF
CDR3 DNA: TGCGCCAGCAGTGTGGACAGGGGAGCCTCTGGGGCCAACGTCCTGACTTTC

D gene: .
V gene: TRBV2
clone size: .
J gene: TRBJ2-7
CDR3 protein: CASSPGVYEQYF
CDR3 DNA: TGTGCCAGCAGTCCAGGGGTCTACGAGCAGTACTTC

D gene: .
V gene: TRBV2
clone size: .
J gene: TRBJ1-6
CDR3 protein: CASSDREGNSPLHF
CDR3 DNA: TGTGCCAGCAGTGACAGGGAAGGTAATTCACCCCTCCACTTT

D gene: .
V gene: TRBV10-3
clone size: .
J gene: TRBJ1-2
CDR3 protein: CAISSDRNYGYTF
CDR3 DNA: TGTGCCATCAGTTCGGACAGAAACTATGGCTACACCTTC

D gene: TRBD1
V gene: TRBV4-3
clone size: .
J gene: TRBJ1-5
CDR3 protein: CASSQLWDSEFNQPQHF
CDR3 DNA: TGCGCCAGCAGCCAACTGTGGGACAGCGAATTCAATCAGCCCCAGCATTTT

D gene: TRBD2
V gene: TRBV9
clone size: .
J gene: TRBJ2-1
CDR3 protein: CASSVDLAGGPGEQFF
CDR3 DNA: TGTGCCAGCAGCGTAGATTTAGCGGGGGGGCCTGGGGAGCAGTTCTTC

D gene: TRBD2
V gene: TRBV7-2
clone size: .
J gene: TRBJ2-7
CDR3 protein: CASSPRGVAGGYEQYF
CDR3 DNA: TGTGCCAGCAGCCCCCGGGGAGTAGCGGGGGGTTACGAGCAGTACTTC

D gene: .
V gene: TRBV7-3
clone size: .
J gene: TRBJ2-7
CDR3 protein: CASSLSGLGYEQYF
CDR3 DNA: TGTGCCAGCAGCTTATCGGGACTGGGTTACGAGCAGTACTTC

D gene: TRBD1
V gene: TRBV7-9
clone size: few
J gene: TRBJ2-5
CDR3 protein: CASSILPGQDYF
CDR3 DNA: TGTGCCAGCAGCATATTACCGGGACAGGACTACTTC

D gene: .
V gene: TRBV6-5
clone size: few
J gene: TRBJ2-5
CDR3 protein: CASSYSEQGSETQYF
CDR3 DNA: TGTGCCAGCAGTTACTCGGAGCAGGGTTCGGAGACCCAGTACTTC